This T cell receptor beta chain emerged from a study of CD8 T cells in Susac syndrome. There are 14 residues in the CDR3. Germline CDR1 and CDR2: SQVTM and ANQGSEA. Trimming at V came to 6 bases and at J to 4 bases, leaving 4 bases not matched to a gene. The CD8+ and CD4+ T cells were isolated magnetically using a negative isolation approach, whereas the TEMRA cells were enriched by FACS. An amount of RNA that ranged from roughly 0.45 to 1 ug was reverse transcribed with random hexamers. Amplification of TCR beta CDR3 by immunoSEQ multiplex PCR spanned 54 Vbeta and 13 Jbeta. Using its own MiXCR run on the immunoSEQ multiplex PCR reads, TCRdb lists one record per CDR3 protein. In the table there are about 120,000 distinct CDR3 sequences, roughly 94% of which are singletons.

V and J are TRBV29-1 and TRBJ2-5; 14 bases line up with TRBD2. This sequence originates from a human donor in good health. The sample was CD4+ T cells from PBMCs. The CDR3 DNA is TGCAGCGTAGCCGGGACTAGCGGGGGAGAGACCCAGTACTTC. Protein: CSVAGTSGGETQYF.